This T cell receptor (beta chain) appears in the sequencing data of a study of breast tumors, draining lymph nodes, adjacent tissues. Study conclusions and caveats: That most tumor T cells come from lymph nodes remained unproven.

Note on this clonotype: Antigen unknown.

TCRdb re-called the multiplex PCR reads with MiXCR, one entry per CDR3 protein. In the table there are 250,000 or so distinct CDR3 sequences, 30% to 35% of which are singletons. The lymph nodes were axillary draining lymph nodes from breast cancer patients. This CDR3 contains 15 residues. Deletions cut 8 bases from V and 9 bases from J, with 23 bases between. Germline values: CDR1 MNHEY, CDR2 SVGAGI. Sequencing was performed on axillary lymph node tissue. This TCR was sampled from a female donor with breast cancer. Some clones in this sample may be carry-over from other donors' samples. The rearrangement links TRBV6-5 to TRBJ2-1, with a possible D match to TRBD2 (6 bases). The CDR3 region is CASRGAGSRELEQFF. The CDR3 DNA reads as TGTGCCAGCCGGGGAGCAGGTTCCCGGGAGCTTGAGCAGTTCTTC.